This T cell receptor (beta chain) is drawn from a study of T cells in localized non-small cell lung cancer. Only in-frame clones appear in the TCRdb table, and some are missing; sequencing was by immunoSEQ multiplex PCR. This sample has fewer than 2,000 clones; roughly 36% occur once, and the top ten carry roughly 9.3%. This clone qualifies as medium-sized. CDR3 length equals 14 residues. V gave up 5 bases and J gave up 3 bases; unmatched junction bases: 7. Germline V gene lookup returns CDR1 SGDLS and CDR2 YYNGEE. V is TRBV9 and J is TRBJ1-1; TRBD1 matches 7 bases. Sample: lung tumor tissue, taken before any cancer treatment. This TCR was recovered from a woman aged 40-69 years with stage I lung adenocarcinoma. CDR3 loop: CASSLEQGYTEAFF. The CDR3 DNA is TGTGCCAGCAGTTTAGAACAGGGGTACACTGAAGCTTTCTTT.